This TCR beta chain was sequenced in a study of blood T cells in healthy people across ages. It was with a sample-barcoded 5' primer and a J-beta primer mix that a second PCR of about 6 to 12 cycles was run. TCRdb reprocessed the 5' RACE reads via MiXCR and lists one record per CDR3 protein. Found here are some 730,000 distinct CDR3 sequences, 22% of them singletons; the top ten hold about 20%. Notes on this clonotype: Germline is not matched at one junction end, which may reflect a read error.

The sequence was collected from a man in his sixties or seventies in good health. The sequenced sample consisted of blood.

For the CDR3, the DNA is TGCGCCAGCAGTCAAGGTGCGGGGGATACAGATACGCAGTATTTT. Protein sequence: CASSQGAGDTDTQYF. V and J are TRBV6-1 and TRBJ2-3; 7 nucleotides agree with TRBD2. This CDR3 contains 15 residues. The germline V gene has CDR1 MNHNS and CDR2 SASEGT.